This TCR beta chain was sequenced during a study of shared clonotypes between healthy human individuals (dated by TCRdb to the early 2020s). Turning to the overall study: Three men and two women, aged 18 to 49 years, made up the cohort. For each donor, three plates each were used for CD4 naive and CD4 memory, two plates were used for CD8 naive, and one plate was used for CD8 memory. The study deeply sequenced blood TCR repertoires of five healthy adults to estimate repertoire size and the extent of clonotype sharing between individuals. To increase sequencing depth and limit assay-specific biases, different laboratories used diverse techniques to prepare libraries and sequence TCR repertoires. Per donor, leukapheresis produced somewhere between about 0.94 and 9 billion PBMCs.

The CDR3 sequence holds 14 residues, the cysteine and phenylalanine included. The DNA shown is the 42-base CDR3, in frame from base 1. Sequences SGHNT (CDR1) and YYREEE (CDR2) are obtained from the germline V gene (reference sequence). V and J are truncated by 4 bases and 2 bases respectively, leaving an intervening sequence of 12 bases. Donors were healthy HIV-negative adults with no recently reported acute infections or vaccinations. Every donor was a Caucasian adult residing in Nashville, Tennessee, USA. CD4+ T cells were enriched by magnetic negative selection; naive cells were then positively selected on CD45RA, and the negative fraction formed the memory subset. Blood was collected by leukapheresis, and PBMCs were isolated by Ficoll-Histopaque density gradient centrifugation and then cryopreserved in liquid nitrogen vapor phase. Analytical flow cytometry was used to check the purity and quantity of each magnetically sorted T cell population. Each sorted fraction had its genomic DNA isolated and then quantified by UV absorbance on a Nanodrop 2000c.

To note about this clone: The antigen this receptor binds is unknown. There are no base qualities to consult, and no much larger clone falls within one base.

Using the deep immunoSEQ assay, multiplex PCR amplified TCR CDR3 regions from genomic DNA. Extracted genomic DNA from each cell subset was spread evenly across all wells of several immunoSEQ 96-well plates, with each plate serving as a replicate. Each replicate PCR for sorted subsets received about 210 ng genomic DNA, equal to roughly 29,000 T cell genomes. Purified libraries were measured with a Qubit 3.0 fluorometer, size-checked on a Bioanalyzer 2100, and measured again with the KAPA Library Quantification kit. Every immunoSEQ 96-well plate was sequenced on a dedicated single-read 150-cycle Illumina NextSeq 550 flow cell. On the authors' methods: The immunoSEQ output contained only junctional sequences without quality scores, so filtering could not match that applied to full-length reads. To assign V/J genes and CDR3, sequences were annotated against IMGT germline references using PyIR, a Python wrapper for IgBLAST v1.9. Reads with weak V/J assignments (E-value above 1e-6), missing CDR3, stop codons, out-of-frame junctions, or ambiguous translated residues were removed. V3J clonotypes were defined by identical inferred V gene, J gene, and CDR3 amino acid sequence. To compute the percentage overlap between repertoires, the number of shared unique clonotypes was divided by the size of the smaller repertoire. Three approaches were used to assess repertoire richness: RTK rarefaction, the Chao1 estimator, and Recon v2.1 estimates of unobserved clonotypes. For all TCRbeta clonotypes obtained by the gDNA method from four donors, generation probabilities were computed with OLGA. In its TCRdb copy, this immuneACCESS table keeps in-frame sequences only and misses some clones. Where compared with another copy, unresolved V genes explain less than half of these, and the others have no known cause. Clonal size and the V and J genes are those of that table, whereas D and trimming came from the DNA. The sample records a few million clones, around 90% of which are singletons. The biggest ten clones account for 0.37% of the sample.

General findings and caveats noted by the study authors: Roughly 5.2% of naive CD4, more than 3% of naive CD8, about 2.1% of memory CD4, and 0.4% of memory CD8 clonotypes were shared across a handful of donors. Sampling was restricted to blood, and TCR repertoires in tissues likely differ from the TCR repertoires found in blood. Naive subsets generally had larger estimated clonotype richness than memory subsets did. Pairwise subsampling indicated that sequencing depth was expected to affect the degree of clonotype sharing among donors. The genetic and exposure-history diversity represented was limited by the small number of donors. Higher generation probabilities were observed for clonotypes shared by all four sorted-subset donors than for non-shared clonotypes. Rarefaction of sorted-subset datasets indicated incomplete sequencing despite the large sequencing depth.

The chain employs TRBV5-4 and TRBJ2-5; the D segment could be TRBD2, given 6 matching bases. Sequences were obtained from naive CD4+ T cells from PBMCs. In the paper's terms, the cell subset or site label means: CD45RA+ positively selected. The receptor's source is a man aged 18 to 29 in good health. Some clones in this sample may be carry-over from other donors' samples. CDR3 region: CASSRGADQETQYF. The DNA reads TGTGCCAGCAGCCGCGGGGCAGATCAAGAGACCCAGTACTTC.